This is a list of T cell receptor beta chains from one sample in a study of blood T cell repertoires in COVID-19. Profiled with immunoSEQ multiplex PCR; TCRdb holds only in-frame clones, not every one. The sample includes 90,000 to 100,000 clones, about 80% of them seen just once. The sample comprised peripheral blood. Source of these receptors: a man in his 60s with acute or convalescent COVID-19. The conserved cysteine and the conserved F or W are not part of the CDR3 here.

j_gene	len	v_gene	CDR3aa
TRBJ1-2	12	TRBV19	ASSMGQVGYGYT
TRBJ1-2	12	TRBV13	ASSLAGNSYGYT
TRBJ1-2	12	TRBV27	ASSIAGGLIGYT
TRBJ1-1	14	TRBV12-5	ASDSPPPLLNTEAF
TRBJ2-3	14	TRBV6-2/TRBV6-3	ASSRWGAGLGDTQY
TRBJ2-5	11	TRBV7-3	ASSLREGETQY
TRBJ1-1	11	TRBV5-6	ASSLGLGTEAF
TRBJ1-1	9	TRBV30	AWSRGTEAF
TRBJ2-5	13	TRBV5-4	ASSLGLGDQETQY
TRBJ1-4	13	TRBV9	ASSVAGGTNEKLF
TRBJ1-1	14	TRBV21-1	ASPWTETGMNTEAF
TRBJ2-7	16	TRBV2	ASSVPDRGRGGSYEQY
TRBJ1-2	14	TRBV19	ASSTGTGGLVYGYT
TRBJ2-7	11	TRBV5-1	ASSYTSAAEQY
TRBJ2-3	10	TRBV29-1	SVEDATDTQY
TRBJ1-4	12	TRBV3-1/TRBV3-2	ASSSGQGNEKLF
TRBJ1-5	11	TRBV24-1	ATSGGGWEPQH
TRBJ1-3	14	TRBV9	ASSPEQVSSGNTIY
TRBJ1-3	13	TRBV5-1	ASSAGLSSGNTIY
TRBJ1-2	11	TRBV30	AWSEVERGGYT
TRBJ1-5	13	TRBV7-9	ASSRTGEDNQPQH
TRBJ1-2	11	TRBV2	ASSEEGGYGYT
TRBJ2-5	15	TRBV4-2	ASTLGVLAGVGETQY
TRBJ1-4	12	TRBV6-5	ASGLDSNNEKLF
TRBJ2-4	17	TRBV7-8	ASSLGRWGTPLAKNIQY
TRBJ1-1	11	TRBV10-3	ALMSQGGTEAF
TRBJ2-1	13	TRBV6-5	ASSLAGGPNNEQF
TRBJ1-3	14	TRBV9	ASSVALTGGADTIY
TRBJ2-7	10	TRBV11-2	ASSFQGHEQY
TRBJ1-5	14	TRBV4-3	ASSQDVGGGNQPQH
TRBJ1-5	11	TRBV12-3/TRBV12-4	ASSETVNQPQH
TRBJ1-3	13	TRBV5-5	ATSAGDSSGNTIY
TRBJ2-2	13	TRBV5-4	ASSLSSGGTGELF
TRBJ1-2	9	TRBV2	ASSEERGYT
TRBJ1-1	13	TRBV6-5	ASSFSDRGNTEAF
TRBJ1-5	13	TRBV7-2	ASSLRGGFNQPQH
TRBJ2-5	11	TRBV10-2	ATRAGGMETQY
TRBJ2-7	11	TRBV24-1	ATSDFGVDEQY
TRBJ2-1	14	TRBV19	ASSISQGATYNEQF
TRBJ1-6	12	TRBV18	ASSPSGERSPLH
TRBJ1-2	14	TRBV19	ASSIRERRGDYGYT
TRBJ2-7	11	TRBV10-3	AIKSGTTDEQY
TRBJ1-1	13	TRBV11-2	ASSLLTGLNTEAF
TRBJ1-5	12	TRBV5-1	ASSKTGDNQPQH
TRBJ2-7	11	TRBV9	ASSVLQGGEQY